The 5 T cell receptor beta chains below were found in one sample sequenced in a study of a mutant IDH1 vaccine in newly diagnosed glioma. No cognate antigen is known for these TCRs. Data came from immunoSEQ multiplex PCR; TCRdb stores just in-frame clones and leaves some out. Seen here are 50,000 to 70,000 clones, around four fifths observed once, and the top ten hold 3% to 3.5%. Time point of the sample: week 47, end of study. Vaccine doses each comprised 300 ug of mutant IDH1 20-mer peptide, with topical imiquimod. The input for sequencing was PBMCs, taken from a glioma patient whose treatment included an IDH1 peptide vaccine. Source of these receptors: a woman between 45 and 65 years old with glioma.

In its sample, this clone was seen once. The V gene is TRBV30, the J gene TRBJ1-1; the match to TRBD1 covers 10 bases. V gave up 4 bases and J gave up 5 bases; unmatched junction bases: 7. The CDR3 consists of 14 residues. Germline V gene lookup returns CDR1 GTSNPN and CDR2 SVGIG (reference sequence). The CDR3: CAWTTGTGDTEAFF. DNA of the CDR3: TGTGCCTGGACAACCGGGACAGGGGATACTGAAGCTTTCTTT.

The chain uses TRBV15 and TRBJ2-7; the D gene is possibly TRBD1 (5 bases). The length of the CDR3 is 13 residues. V was cut by 8 bases and J by 5 bases, with 16 bases left in between. The germline V gene has CDR1 LNHNV and CDR2 YYDKDF (reference sequence). The chain's CDR3 is CATAPRVEDEQYF. The CDR3 region has the DNA TGTGCCACCGCCCCCAGGGTCGAGGACGAGCAGTACTTC. Together with reference TRBV15 and TRBJ2-7, the CDR3 gives the full variable domain: DAMVIQNPRYQVTQFGKPVTLSCSQTLNHNVMYWYQQKSSQAPKLLFHYYDKDFNNEADTPDNFQSRRPNTSFCFLDIRSPGLGDTAMYLCATAPRVEDEQYFGPGTRLTVT.

The chain is built from TRBV27 and TRBJ1-5; 8 nucleotides line up with TRBD1. The J segment lost 9 bases and the V segment lost 5 bases, leaving 15 bases of the junction unmatched. The length of the CDR3 is 16 residues. Germline values: CDR1 MNHEY, CDR2 SMNVEV (reference sequence). The CDR3 sequence is CASSPLPGRGQRPQHF. The CDR3 region has the DNA TGTGCCAGCAGTCCCCTCCCCGGCAGGGGGCAAAGGCCCCAGCATTTT.

The genes are TRBV6-4 and TRBJ2-3; TRBD2 matches at 9 bases. The CDR3 consists of 16 residues. From germline, CDR1 is MRHNA and CDR2 SNTAGT. The ends lost 0 bases at V and 4 bases at J; junction bases unmatched: 5. The CDR3 nucleotides are TGTGCCAGCAGTGACTCCAGCGGGGGGCCTGCAGATACGCAGTATTTT. Protein product: CASSDSSGGPADTQYF.

The J gene is TRBJ1-4, the V gene TRBV5-1, with 8 bases matching TRBD1. V lost 2 bases and J lost 7; bases outside the gene matches: 4. Germline V gives CDR1 SGHRS, CDR2 YFSETQ. The CDR3 spans 14 residues. CDR3 nucleotides: TGCGCCAGCAGCTTAGTGGACAGGGTTGAAAAACTGTTTTTT. It yields the protein CASSLVDRVEKLFF.